This TCR beta chain was recovered during a study of blood T cells in healthy people across ages. Looking at the study overall: Using template switching, researchers captured about one barcoded beta molecule for each two T cells. General study results and limits: When set beside aged donors, long-lived donors presented more naive CD4+ cells and higher diversity.

The second PCR ran about 6 to 12 cycles with a sample-barcoded 5' primer and J-beta primers. TCRdb itself ran the 5' RACE reads through MiXCR, one entry per CDR3 protein. This sample has 1.5 million to 2 million distinct CDR3 sequences, with about 50% found just once. Donors were healthy Caucasian individuals from Russia aged about 6 to 100. Every donor gave about 9 milliliters of peripheral blood. Concerning this clonotype: Antigen unknown.

The CDR3 consists of 15 residues. Germline assignment: CDR1 MGHDK and CDR2 SYGVNS. Specimen: blood. This receptor was obtained from a woman aged 35 to 49 in good health. The gene calls are TRBV25-1 and TRBJ2-5; TRBD1 aligns across 9 bases. Judging by the DNA end, TRBJ2-7 fits better; the J call may be wrong. The CDR3 sequence: CASSEPGTGSYEQYF. The CDR3 DNA reads TGTGCCAGCAGTGAGCCCGGGACAGGGTCGTACGAGCAGTACTTC.